This is a list of T cell receptor beta chains from one sample in a study of T-cell reconstitution after alpha-beta-depleted transplantation in children. TCRdb reprocessed the PCR reads with MiXCR, giving one entry per CDR3 protein. The table lists about 460,000 distinct CDR3 sequences, roughly an eighth of them singletons. The specimen comprised PBMCs from the stem cell graft donor, sampled from the stem cell graft. These receptors were collected from a human donor who donated a stem cell graft to a child with combined immunodeficiency. CDR3s include the opening cysteine and the closing phenylalanine or tryptophan. A D gene is named only where the DNA matches it firmly. A clone size is listed for some rows: how often the clone was seen (once, few, many), or a class if it is expanded.

j_call,v_call,d_call,clone_size,cdr3_aa,cdr3_nt
TRBJ1-3,TRBV29-1,TRBD1,few,CSGGGTGSGNTIYF,TGCAGCGGCGGCGGGACAGGGTCTGGAAACACCATATATTTT
TRBJ2-7,TRBV29-1,-,many,CSAAGGGDSYEQYF,TGCAGCGCGGCCGGAGGCGGAGATAGCTACGAGCAGTACTTC
TRBJ1-1,TRBV6-2/TRBV6-3,-,many,CASSYSQGYTEAFF,TGTGCCAGCAGTTACTCCCAGGGGTACACTGAAGCTTTCTTT
TRBJ2-3,TRBV6-1,TRBD2,-,CALRAGRGTDTQYF,TGTGCCCTACGTGCAGGGAGGGGCACAGATACGCAGTATTTT
TRBJ2-3,TRBV18,TRBD2,few,CASSGPGLGPDTQYF,TGTGCCAGCTCAGGGCCGGGACTAGGACCCGATACGCAGTATTTT
TRBJ2-1,TRBV7-9,-,-,CASSLSDLGDYNEQFF,TGTGCCAGCAGCTTATCCGATTTAGGTGACTACAATGAGCAGTTCTTC
TRBJ2-2,TRBV3-1,TRBD1,-,CASKDRGSNTGELFF,TGTGCCAGCAAGGACAGGGGTTCGAACACCGGGGAGCTGTTTTTT
TRBJ2-1,TRBV5-1,TRBD1,few,CASGPGTGYWSSYNEQFF,TGCGCCAGCGGACCCGGGACAGGGTACTGGAGCTCCTACAATGAGCAGTTCTTC
TRBJ1-1,TRBV20-1,-,many,CSARVLVFGGLAFF,TGCAGTGCTAGAGTTTTGGTTTTTGGGGGATTGGCTTTCTTT
TRBJ2-7,TRBV28,TRBD1,many,CASSYTGTGVSYEQYF,TGTGCCAGCAGTTATACCGGGACAGGGGTCTCCTACGAGCAGTACTTC
TRBJ2-1,TRBV29-1,-,-,CSVDDYNEQFF,TGCAGCGTTGATGATTACAATGAGCAGTTCTTC
TRBJ2-3,TRBV10-3,TRBD2,few,CAISKGLAGGTDTQYF,TGTGCCATCAGTAAAGGGCTAGCGGGGGGGACAGATACGCAGTATTTT
TRBJ1-1,TRBV5-1,-,few,CASRPSGGVNTEAFF,TGCGCCAGCAGACCCTCCGGGGGAGTGAACACTGAAGCTTTCTTT
TRBJ2-1,TRBV12-3/TRBV12-4,-,many,CASSPGQGQEQFF,TGTGCCAGCAGTCCGGGACAAGGCCAGGAGCAGTTCTTC
TRBJ1-5,TRBV7-2,-,-,CASSLAAGIGQPQHF,TGTGCCAGCAGCTTAGCGGCAGGGATAGGTCAGCCCCAGCATTTT
TRBJ1-6,TRBV7-8,TRBD1,many,CASSLDRAKSPLHF,TGTGCCAGCAGCTTGGACAGGGCGAAATCACCCCTCCACTTT
TRBJ2-2,TRBV6-5,TRBD2,few,CASIWTSLNTGELFF,TGTGCCAGCATTTGGACTAGCCTGAACACCGGGGAGCTGTTTTTT
TRBJ2-7,TRBV6-5,-,-,CASSYDPRQGGSYEQYF,TGTGCCAGCAGTTACGACCCCCGACAGGGAGGATCCTACGAGCAGTACTTC
TRBJ2-7,TRBV20-1,TRBD2,-,CSARETGGLAGVYEQYF,TGCAGTGCTAGAGAGACCGGCGGACTAGCGGGAGTGTACGAGCAGTACTTC
TRBJ1-5,TRBV7-9,-,-,CASSLGAYQPQHF,TGTGCCAGCAGCTTAGGAGCATATCAGCCCCAGCATTTT
TRBJ1-4,TRBV4-3,TRBD1,-,CASSQERGQNNEKLFF,TGCGCCAGCAGCCAAGAACGGGGACAGAATAATGAAAAACTGTTTTTT
TRBJ1-5,TRBV30,-,-,CAWSGSNQPQHF,TGTGCCTGGAGTGGGTCTAATCAGCCCCAGCATTTT
TRBJ2-7,TRBV12-5,-,-,CASGIGLYEQYF,TGTGCTAGTGGTATTGGTCTCTACGAGCAGTACTTC
TRBJ2-6,TRBV21-1,-,-,CASSKEEAAGANVLTF,TGTGCCAGCAGCAAAGAAGAGGCAGCTGGGGCCAACGTCCTGACTTTC
TRBJ2-3,TRBV6-2/TRBV6-3,-,many,CASSYLSEALWDTQYF,TGTGCCAGCAGTTACCTTAGCGAGGCACTTTGGGATACGCAGTATTTT
TRBJ2-6,TRBV7-9,-,many,CASSLTVSGANVLTF,TGTGCCAGCAGCTTGACGGTCTCTGGGGCCAACGTCCTGACTTTC
TRBJ2-7,TRBV3-1,-,many,CASSPTTTPYEQYF,TGTGCCAGCAGCCCAACTACAACCCCCTACGAGCAGTACTTC
TRBJ2-1,TRBV12-3/TRBV12-4,-,-,CASSDSRGDEQFF,TGTGCCAGCAGTGACTCGCGGGGAGATGAGCAGTTCTTC
TRBJ1-1,TRBV5-8,-,few,CASSLMHGTEAFF,TGTGCCAGCAGCTTGATGCACGGGACTGAAGCTTTCTTT
TRBJ2-1,TRBV4-3,-,few,CASSQRTGRVEQFF,TGCGCCAGCAGCCAAAGGACGGGCCGCGTAGAGCAGTTCTTC
TRBJ2-3,TRBV12-3/TRBV12-4,TRBD2,many,CASSARGGRAVADTQYF,TGTGCCAGCAGTGCCCGGGGGGGAAGGGCGGTCGCAGATACGCAGTATTTT
TRBJ1-5,TRBV20-1,-,many,CSARDRAGGYQPQHF,TGCAGTGCTAGAGATCGGGCGGGGGGCTATCAGCCCCAGCATTTT
TRBJ2-3,TRBV20-1,TRBD2,-,CSALLFGSGSTDTQYF,TGCAGTGCTCTCTTATTTGGTAGCGGGAGCACAGATACGCAGTATTTT
TRBJ2-7,TRBV6-5,-,-,CASSYSSGQSYEQYF,TGTGCCAGCAGTTACTCTTCCGGACAATCCTACGAGCAGTACTTC
TRBJ2-3,TRBV5-1,-,-,CASSLVSGPDTQYF,TGCGCCAGCAGCTTGGTTTCAGGACCAGATACGCAGTATTTT
TRBJ2-1,TRBV7-8,-,few,CASSLGRTEVFF,TGTGCCAGCAGCTTAGGCCGGACAGAGGTGTTCTTC
TRBJ1-1,TRBV10-3,-,-,CAISESVVRRYTEAFF,TGTGCCATCAGTGAGTCTGTCGTTAGACGCTACACTGAAGCTTTCTTT
TRBJ2-1,TRBV3-1,TRBD2,many,CASSQGLAANEQFF,TGTGCCAGCAGCCAGGGACTAGCGGCGAATGAGCAGTTCTTC
TRBJ2-1,TRBV5-5,-,-,CASSWEGLILQFF,TGTGCCAGCAGCTGGGAAGGACTTATCCTGCAGTTCTTC
TRBJ2-7,TRBV20-1,TRBD1,many,CSTGTGRYEQYF,TGCAGCACCGGGACAGGGCGTTACGAGCAGTACTTC
TRBJ2-1,TRBV5-5,-,-,CASLGGGFSYNEQFF,TGTGCCAGCCTCGGTGGAGGATTTTCCTACAATGAGCAGTTCTTC
TRBJ2-1,TRBV6-2/TRBV6-3,-,many,CASSYLQKPRNEQFF,TGTGCCAGCAGTTACCTCCAAAAGCCTCGGAATGAGCAGTTCTTC
TRBJ1-5,TRBV5-6,-,-,CASSFGRVVVQPQHF,TGTGCCAGCAGCTTCGGCAGGGTGGTTGTTCAGCCCCAGCATTTT
TRBJ2-2,TRBV29-1,-,few,CSVRPATNTGELFF,TGCAGCGTGAGACCGGCTACGAACACCGGGGAGCTGTTTTTT
TRBJ2-7,TRBV3-1,TRBD1,-,CASSQDRDRLYEQYF,TGTGCCAGCAGCCAAGACCGGGACAGACTCTACGAGCAGTACTTC
TRBJ1-1,TRBV4-3,-,-,CASSPEGDTEAFF,TGCGCCAGCAGCCCCGAGGGGGACACTGAAGCTTTCTTT
TRBJ1-5,TRBV6-1,TRBD1,many,CASSLTSDRGNQPQHF,TGTGCCAGCAGTCTAACCTCGGACAGGGGCAATCAGCCCCAGCATTTT
TRBJ2-3,TRBV12-3/TRBV12-4,-,few,CASSLDIASTDTQYF,TGTGCCAGCAGTCTCGACATCGCTAGCACAGATACGCAGTATTTT
TRBJ2-7,TRBV12-3/TRBV12-4,TRBD1,many,CASSLRQGGYEQYF,TGTGCCAGCAGTTTAAGACAGGGGGGCTACGAGCAGTACTTC
TRBJ2-7,TRBV4-1,-,few,CASSQGGGEQYF,TGCGCCAGCAGCCAAGGGGGAGGCGAGCAGTACTTC
TRBJ1-2,TRBV5-1,TRBD1,few,CASSLEGQGKGSYGYTF,TGCGCCAGCAGCTTGGAGGGACAGGGAAAGGGCTCTTATGGCTACACCTTC
TRBJ2-1,TRBV4-3,-,many,CASSQDSGVEQFF,TGCGCCAGCAGCCAAGATTCCGGGGTTGAGCAGTTCTTC
TRBJ2-7,TRBV7-9,-,few,CASSLGQGNSEQYF,TGTGCCAGCAGCTTGGGGCAGGGTAATAGCGAGCAGTACTTC
TRBJ2-7,TRBV4-3,-,once,CASSPGSNSYEQYF,TGCGCCAGCAGCCCCGGTTCCAACTCCTACGAGCAGTACTTC
TRBJ2-5,TRBV12-3/TRBV12-4,-,many,CASRSTGNQETQYF,TGTGCCAGCAGGTCAACAGGAAACCAAGAGACCCAGTACTTC